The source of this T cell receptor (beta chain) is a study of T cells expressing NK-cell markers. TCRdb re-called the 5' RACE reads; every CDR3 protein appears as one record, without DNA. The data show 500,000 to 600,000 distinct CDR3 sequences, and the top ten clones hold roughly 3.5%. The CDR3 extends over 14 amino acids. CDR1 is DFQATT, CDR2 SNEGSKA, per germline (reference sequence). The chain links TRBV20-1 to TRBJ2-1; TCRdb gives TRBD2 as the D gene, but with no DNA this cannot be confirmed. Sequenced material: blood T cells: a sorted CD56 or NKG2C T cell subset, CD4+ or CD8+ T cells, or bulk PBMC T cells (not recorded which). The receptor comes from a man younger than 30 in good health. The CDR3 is CSANSNSGLGGPFF.